This record looks at one TCR beta chain sequence and its context. Its specificity is not known. Treatment: 15 Gy SBRT to primary tumor, nephrectomy 4 weeks later. Profiled with immunoSEQ multiplex PCR; TCRdb holds only in-frame clones, not every one. This table has about 4,300 clones, around 62% appearing once. The data derive from a study of radiation and T cells in renal cell carcinoma. Study conclusions and caveats: From baseline, blood top tumor clonotypes peaked at 2 weeks post-radiation.

Germline CDR1 MNHNY, CDR2 SVGAGI (reference sequence). V was shortened by 4 bases and J by 2 bases, with 15 bases between the two germline ends. CDR3 length: 15 amino acids. This chain uses TRBV6-6 with TRBJ2-7; D is possibly TRBD2 (6 bases). This TCR was recovered from an older woman with renal cell carcinoma. Source: tumor tissue, taken from a patient whose treatment included radiotherapy and nephrectomy. CDR3 in amino acids: CASSLAGGGTYEQYF. The CDR3 DNA is TGTGCCAGCAGTTTGGCCGGAGGAGGGACCTACGAGCAGTACTTC.